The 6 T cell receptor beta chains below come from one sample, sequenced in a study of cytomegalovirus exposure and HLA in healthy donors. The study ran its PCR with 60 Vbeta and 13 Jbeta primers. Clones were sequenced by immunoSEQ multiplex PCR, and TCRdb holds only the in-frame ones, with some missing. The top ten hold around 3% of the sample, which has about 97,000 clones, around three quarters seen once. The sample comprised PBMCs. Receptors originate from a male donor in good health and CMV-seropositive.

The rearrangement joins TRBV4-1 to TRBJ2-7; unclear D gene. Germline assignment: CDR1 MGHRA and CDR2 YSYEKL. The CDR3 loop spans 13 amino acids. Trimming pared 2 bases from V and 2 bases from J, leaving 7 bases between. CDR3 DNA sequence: TGCGCCAGCAGCCAACCAACGGCCTACGAGCAGTACTTC. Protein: CASSQPTAYEQYF.

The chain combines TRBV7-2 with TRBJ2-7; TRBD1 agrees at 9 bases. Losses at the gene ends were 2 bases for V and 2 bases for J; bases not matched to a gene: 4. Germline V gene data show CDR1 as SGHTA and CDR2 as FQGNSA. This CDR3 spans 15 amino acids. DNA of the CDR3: TGTGCCAGCAGCTTACGGCGACAGGGGGCCTACGAGCAGTACTTC. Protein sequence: CASSLRRQGAYEQYF.

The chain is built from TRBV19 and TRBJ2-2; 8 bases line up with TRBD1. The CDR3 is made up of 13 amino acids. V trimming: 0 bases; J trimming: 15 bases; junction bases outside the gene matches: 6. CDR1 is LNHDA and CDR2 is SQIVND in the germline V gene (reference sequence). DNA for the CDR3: TGTGCCAGTAGTATAGATGGGAACAGGGGGTTGTTTTTT. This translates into CASSIDGNRGLFF.

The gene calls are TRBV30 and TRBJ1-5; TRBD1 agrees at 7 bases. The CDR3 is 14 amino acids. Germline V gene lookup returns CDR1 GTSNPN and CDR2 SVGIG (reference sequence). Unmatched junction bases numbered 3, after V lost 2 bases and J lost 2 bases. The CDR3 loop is CAWSFRGGNQPQHF. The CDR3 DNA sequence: TGTGCCTGGAGTTTCAGGGGGGGCAATCAGCCCCAGCATTTT. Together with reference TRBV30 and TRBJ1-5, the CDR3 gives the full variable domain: SQTIHQWPATLVQPVGSPLSLECTVEGTSNPNLYWYRQAAGRGLQLLFYSVGIGQISSEVPQNLSASRPQDRQFILSSKKLLLSDSGFYLCAWSFRGGNQPQHFGDGTRLSIL.

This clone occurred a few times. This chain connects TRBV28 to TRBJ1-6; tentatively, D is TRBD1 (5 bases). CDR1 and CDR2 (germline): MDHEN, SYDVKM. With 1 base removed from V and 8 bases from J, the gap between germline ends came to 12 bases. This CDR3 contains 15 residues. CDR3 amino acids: CASSLSSGGDSPLHF. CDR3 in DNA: TGTGCCAGCAGTTTATCGTCGGGGGGTGATTCACCCCTCCACTTT.

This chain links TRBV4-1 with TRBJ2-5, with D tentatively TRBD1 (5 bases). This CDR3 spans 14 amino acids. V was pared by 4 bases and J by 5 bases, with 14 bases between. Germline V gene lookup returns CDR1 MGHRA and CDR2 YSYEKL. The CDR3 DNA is TGCGCCAGCAGCCCCCGCGCACAGGTGGAGACCCAGTACTTC. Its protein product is CASSPRAQVETQYF.